Following are 29 T cell receptor beta chains from one sample sequenced in a study of response to subunit inactivated influenza vaccine listed by TCRdb under 2018. Library generation was performed with RT-PCR. TCRdb shows the sequencer as Illumina HiSeq 2500. TCRdb reran the public reads through fastp at Q25 and MiXCR, keeping productive beta chains. Each record represents a unique CDR3 protein, reported with the most common genes and DNA among its rows. This sample is represented by hundreds of thousands of distinct CDR3 sequences; 15% to 18% of them were singletons. Of the sample, around 10% falls within the top ten clones. The specimen comprised PBMCs from blood, sampled about 13 days after vaccination. The receptors derive from a man aged 45-60 years who received an inactivated influenza vaccine. Donor details come from another sample of the same person, matched by shared clones.

This clonotype was seen more than once but under ten times. The genes are TRBV7-2 and TRBJ2-1; D is possibly TRBD1 or TRBD2 (5 bases each). Germline V gene lookup returns CDR1 SGHTA and CDR2 FQGNSA. This CDR3 contains 14 residues. Trimming took off 1 base at V and 8 bases at J, with 12 bases between the two ends. This chain's CDR3 is CASSLDPGSYEQFF. CDR3 in DNA: TGTGCCAGCAGCTTAGATCCAGGGAGCTATGAGCAGTTCTTC.

The rearrangement links TRBV12-3 or TRBV12-4 to TRBJ2-7; D uncertain. This CDR3 has 15 amino acids. Trimming shortened V by 6 bases and J by 3 bases, and 18 bases separated the two germline ends. The CDR3 spells CASSSQSPGYYEQYF. The CDR3 coding sequence is TGTGCCAGCAGCTCCCAGTCGCCAGGATACTACGAGCAGTACTTC.

This clonotype was detected only a few times. The chain carries TRBV7-2 and TRBJ2-5; TRBD1 is a possible D gene (5 bases). The CDR3 spans 14 residues. V was clipped by 2 bases and J by 3 bases, with 10 bases between them. Germline CDR1 is SGHTA and CDR2 is FQGNSA. CDR3 DNA sequence: TGTGCCAGCAGCTTATTCCAGGGAAAAGAGACCCAGTACTTC. This translates into CASSLFQGKETQYF.

On this clonotype: The junction and the germline gene differ at one end; a read error may be behind it. The chain employs TRBV24-1 and TRBJ2-7; D gene unclear. Germline-derived CDR1 and CDR2 are KGHDR and SFDVKD. The CDR3 is 12 amino acids. The CDR3 bases are TGTGCCACCAGTGATGCGACCTACGAGCAGCACTTC. This gives the protein CATSDATYEQHF.

This rearrangement joins TRBV13 to TRBJ2-1; D is perhaps TRBD2 (6 bases). The V and J ends lost 5 bases and 0 bases respectively, with 14 bases between them. The CDR3 is 16 residues long. CDR1 and CDR2 from the germline V gene are PRHDT and FYEKMQ (reference sequence). The CDR3 nucleotides are TGTGCCAGCAGCAATTCAGTGGGACTCTCCTACAATGAGCAGTTCTTC. Its translation: CASSNSVGLSYNEQFF.

For this clonotype: The junction departs from the called germline gene at one end, perhaps through a read error. This chain connects TRBV5-5 to TRBJ2-7, with D perhaps matching TRBD1 (6 bases). This CDR3 comprises 14 residues. The germline V gene has CDR1 SGHKS and CDR2 YYEKEE (reference sequence). The CDR3 is CASGLRDRYYEQYF. The CDR3 DNA reads as TGTGCCAGCGGCTTGAGAGACAGGTACTACGAGCAGTACTTC.

The genes are TRBV12-3 or TRBV12-4 and TRBJ1-5, with D possibly matching TRBD1 (5 bases). The CDR3 runs 17 residues. V was pared by 3 bases and J by 0 bases, with 15 bases between. CDR3 sequence: CASSFGRGLYSNQPQHF. For the CDR3, the DNA is TGTGCCAGCAGTTTTGGGCGGGGCCTTTATAGCAATCAGCCCCAGCATTTT.

This clonotype was observed a few times. V gene TRBV29-1 combines with J gene TRBJ1-2; a weak D match, TRBD1 (5 bases). CDR3 length: 13 amino acids. V dropped 6 bases and J dropped 2 bases, with 13 bases sitting between them. Germline V gives CDR1 SQVTM, CDR2 ANQGSEA. CDR3 sequence: CSVEGLSNYGYTF. For the CDR3, the DNA is TGCAGCGTCGAGGGACTTTCAAACTATGGCTACACCTTC.

This clonotype was found a few times. V usage is TRBV7-2 and J usage is TRBJ2-2; D not resolved. The CDR3 totals 15 residues. CDR1 and CDR2 (germline): SGHTA, FQGNSA. With 5 bases removed from V and 1 base from J, the gap between germline ends came to 11 bases. This CDR3 is CASSKDRVNTGELFF. CDR3 sequence (DNA): TGTGCCAGCAGCAAAGATAGGGTGAACACCGGGGAGCTGTTTTTT.

This rearrangement joins TRBV7-8 to TRBJ2-1, with 8 bases aligning to TRBD2. In germline, CDR1 is SGHVS, CDR2 FQNEAQ. J lost 8 bases, V lost 5 bases, and 8 bases had no gene match. CDR3 size: 14 residues. This CDR3 is CASSPQRENHEQFF. Written as DNA, the CDR3 is TGTGCCAGCAGCCCCCAGCGGGAGAACCATGAGCAGTTCTTC. Full variable domain (rest looked up from reference TRBV7-8 and TRBJ2-1): GAGVSQSPRYKVAKRGQDVALRCDPISGHVSLFWYQQALGQGPEFLTYFQNEAQLDKSGLPSDRFFAERPEGSVSTLKIQRTQQEDSAVYLCASSPQRENHEQFFGPGTRLTVL.

This clonotype has ten or more counts. V gene TRBV11-2 combines with J gene TRBJ1-2; 8 bases line up with TRBD1. CDR3 length: 15 amino acids. Germline V gene lookup returns CDR1 SGHAT and CDR2 FQNNGV. After removal of 5 bases from V and 5 bases from J, the junction contained 10 bases not matched to a gene. The CDR3 loop reads CASSLLGQEEYGYTF. CDR3 coding DNA: TGTGCCAGCAGCCTCCTGGGACAGGAGGAGTATGGCTACACCTTC.

The rearrangement joins TRBV11-2 to TRBJ2-5, with 12 positions matching TRBD2. The CDR3 consists of 15 residues. The germline CDR1 and CDR2 sequences are SGHAT and FQNNGV. V trimming: 5 bases; J trimming: 7 bases; junction bases outside the gene matches: 8. CDR3 amino acids: CASSLRTSGKATQYF. CDR3 nucleotide sequence: TGTGCCAGCAGCCTACGGACTAGCGGGAAGGCGACCCAGTACTTC.

This clonotype was counted only a few times. V is TRBV12-3 or TRBV12-4 and J is TRBJ2-3; 10 bases match TRBD1. V lost 6 bases and J lost 4; bases outside the gene matches: 7. The CDR3 runs 15 residues. This CDR3 is CASRLDRGRADTQYF. In nucleotides, the CDR3 is TGTGCCAGCAGGCTCGACAGGGGGCGCGCAGATACGCAGTATTTT.

The sample holds a few counts of this clonotype. This chain links TRBV20-1 with TRBJ1-1; possible D gene TRBD1, 6 bases. Deletions cut 0 bases from V and 4 bases from J, with 18 bases between. The CDR3 totals 16 residues. Germline CDR1 reads DFQATT; CDR2 reads SNEGSKA (reference sequence). CDR3 residues: CSARDDLGGLSTEAFF. The DNA for the CDR3 is TGCAGTGCTAGAGATGATCTGGGGGGCCTGAGCACTGAAGCTTTCTTT.

This clonotype was detected many times. The chain uses TRBV12-3 or TRBV12-4 and TRBJ1-2, with D unresolved. The CDR3 covers 11 residues. Trimming removed 4 bases from V and 4 bases from J, with 4 bases in between. The CDR3 DNA follows: TGTGCCAGCAGTTCCGGCTATGGCTACACCTTC. It codes for CASSSGYGYTF.

The J gene is TRBJ1-5, the V gene TRBV18; 7 nucleotides agree with TRBD1. The CDR3 is made up of 14 amino acids. Germline assignment: CDR1 KGHSH and CDR2 LQKENI. J lost 4 bases, V lost 6 bases, and 6 bases had no gene match. The CDR3 DNA follows: TGTGCCAGCTCTATCGGACAGGCTAATCAGCCCCAGCATTTT. It encodes CASSIGQANQPQHF.

The rearrangement joins TRBV6-2 or TRBV6-3 to TRBJ2-7; possible D gene TRBD1, 6 bases. Germline loops: CDR1 MNHEY, CDR2 SVGEGT. Deletions cut 2 bases from V and 5 bases from J, with 7 bases between. This CDR3 comprises 12 residues. The CDR3 nucleotides read TGTGCCAGCAGTTACCGACAGGACGAGCAGTACTTC. Its translation is CASSYRQDEQYF.

This rearrangement joins TRBV7-9 to TRBJ2-1, with 9 bases that match TRBD1. Germline CDR1 SEHNR, CDR2 FQNEAQ (reference sequence). J was trimmed by 8 bases and V by 7 bases; bases with no gene match: 9. The CDR3 totals 14 residues. The CDR3 nucleotides are TGTGCCAGCACCTGGGGGACAGGGTTGGATGAGCAGTTCTTC. Its translation: CASTWGTGLDEQFF.

The chain combines TRBV4-1 with TRBJ1-1, with 7 bases identical to TRBD1. This CDR3 comprises 16 residues. V was pared by 0 bases and J by 0 bases, with 4 bases of the junction left unmatched. Germline CDR1 is MGHRA and CDR2 is YSYEKL. The CDR3 nucleotides read TGCGCCAGCAGCCAAGAAATGGGACAGCTGAACACTGAAGCTTTCTTT. It codes for CASSQEMGQLNTEAFF.

The chain employs TRBV20-1 and TRBJ1-4; D call uncertain. CDR3 length: 13 amino acids. The V end lost 3 bases, the J end lost 7 bases, and 12 bases lay between the germline ends. Germline-derived CDR1 and CDR2 are DFQATT and SNEGSKA (reference sequence). The DNA for the CDR3 is TGCAGTGCTAGTTCAGGAACTCCTGAAAAACTGTTTTTT. Amino acid sequence: CSASSGTPEKLFF.

Ten or more counts support this clonotype. The chain is built from TRBV2 and TRBJ2-7, with 7 bases matching TRBD2. CDR1 and CDR2 (germline): SNHLY, FYNNEI. The CDR3 length is 15 residues. V dropped 6 bases and J dropped 4; count of bases not matched to a gene: 12. For the CDR3, the DNA is TGTGCCAGCAGACCCAGTGGTAGCGGGCTTTACGAGCAGTACTTC. It encodes CASRPSGSGLYEQYF. Looking up the rest from reference TRBV2 and TRBJ2-7 gives the full variable domain: EPEVTQTPSHQVTQMGQEVILRCVPISNHLYFYWYRQILGQKVEFLVSFYNNEISEKSEIFDDQFSVERPDGSNFTLKIRSTKLEDSAMYFCASRPSGSGLYEQYFGPGTRLTVT.

This clonotype was detected only a few times. The rearrangement links TRBV11-2 to TRBJ1-2; 9 bases fit TRBD1. CDR1 SGHAT and CDR2 FQNNGV come from the germline V gene. Trimming at V came to 4 bases and at J to 6 bases, leaving 18 bases not matched to a gene. The CDR3 sequence is 18 residues long. The CDR3 sequence is CASSSPWTDRGITNGYTF. The DNA of the CDR3 is TGTGCCAGCAGCTCCCCCTGGACAGACAGGGGGATAACTAATGGCTACACCTTC.

This clonotype came up a few times. This chain links TRBV20-1 with TRBJ1-1, with D tentatively TRBD1 (6 bases). V was pared by 5 bases and J by 1 base, with 14 bases between. The CDR3 has 14 residues. From germline, CDR1 is DFQATT and CDR2 SNEGSKA (reference sequence). CDR3 amino acids: CSAPPGGANTEAFF. The CDR3 bases are TGCAGTGCTCCCCCCGGGGGGGCGAACACTGAAGCTTTCTTT.

In its sample, this clonotype was seen many times. The V gene is TRBV10-3, the J gene TRBJ2-1; no firm D call. Germline V gene lookup returns CDR1 ENHRY and CDR2 SYGVKD. Trimming took 6 bases from V and 6 from J, leaving 12 bases between them. This CDR3 is 13 amino acids long. CDR3 in DNA: TGTGCCATCAGCCAAGACTGGAGCAATGAGCAGTTCTTC. The encoded protein is CAISQDWSNEQFF.

This clonotype has more than one count but fewer than ten. V gene TRBV7-9 combines with J gene TRBJ1-2; D is perhaps TRBD1 (5 bases). This CDR3 is built from 14 residues. V lost 4 bases to trimming and J lost 0 bases, with 9 bases between them. Looked up from germline, CDR1 is SEHNR and CDR2 is FQNEAQ (reference sequence). The CDR3 here is CASSWIRANYGYTF. In DNA, the CDR3 is TGTGCCAGCAGCTGGATCAGGGCTAACTATGGCTACACCTTC.

This clonotype was counted only a few times. The chain joins TRBV20-1 to TRBJ2-4; 11 nucleotides line up with TRBD2. Germline trimming cut 1 base from V and 9 bases from J; bases unmatched to any gene: 11. CDR1 is DFQATT and CDR2 is SNEGSKA in the germline V gene (reference sequence). The CDR3 spans 16 residues. The DNA of the CDR3 is TGCAGTGCTAGAGTGGGGCAGCTAGCGGGAGGCGTCATTCAGTACTTC. It codes for CSARVGQLAGGVIQYF.

V and J are TRBV7-6 and TRBJ1-2; TRBD1 aligns across 7 bases. After removal of 1 base from V and 4 bases from J, the junction contained 15 bases not matched to a gene. The CDR3 is 18 amino acids. In germline, CDR1 is SGHVS, CDR2 FNYEAQ. The CDR3 region has the DNA TGTGCCAGCAGCTTAGTGTCCCATACAGGGGCTGACATCTATGGCTACACCTTC. As protein: CASSLVSHTGADIYGYTF.

This clonotype showed up just a few times. This sequence joins TRBV20-1 and TRBJ2-7; tentative D call: TRBD2 (7 bases). Germline CDR1 is DFQATT and CDR2 is SNEGSKA (reference sequence). This CDR3 is built from 15 residues. V was cut by 3 bases and J by 1 base, with 16 bases left in between. In DNA form, the CDR3 reads TGCAGTGCTAGTACTGGGGGGGCCACTTCCTACGAGCAGTACTTC. It specifies CSASTGGATSYEQYF.

There are a few counts of this clonotype. The rearrangement uses TRBV29-1 and TRBJ2-1; 7 bases map to TRBD2. After removal of 4 bases from V and 2 bases from J, the junction contained 5 bases not matched to a gene. The CDR3 sequence is 14 residues long. The germline V gene encodes CDR1 SQVTM and CDR2 ANQGSEA. The CDR3, as DNA: TGCAGCGTTGTGAGGGAGGGCCCCTACAATGAGCAGTTCTTC. Protein product: CSVVREGPYNEQFF.